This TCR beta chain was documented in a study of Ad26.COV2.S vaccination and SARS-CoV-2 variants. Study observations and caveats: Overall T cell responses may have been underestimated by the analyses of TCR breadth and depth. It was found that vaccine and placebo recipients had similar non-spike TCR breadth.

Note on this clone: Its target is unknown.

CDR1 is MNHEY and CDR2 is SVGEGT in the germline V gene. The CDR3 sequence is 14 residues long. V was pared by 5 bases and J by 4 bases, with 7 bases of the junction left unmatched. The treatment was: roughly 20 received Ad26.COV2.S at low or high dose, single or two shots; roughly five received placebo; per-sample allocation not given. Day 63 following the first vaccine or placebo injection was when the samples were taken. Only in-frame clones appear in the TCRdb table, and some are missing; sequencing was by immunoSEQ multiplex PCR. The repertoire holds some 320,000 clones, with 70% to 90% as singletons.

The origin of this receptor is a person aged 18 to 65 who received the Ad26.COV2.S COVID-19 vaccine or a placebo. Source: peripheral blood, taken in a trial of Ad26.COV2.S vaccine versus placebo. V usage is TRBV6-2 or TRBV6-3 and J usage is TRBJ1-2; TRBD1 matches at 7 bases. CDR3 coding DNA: TGTGCCAGCAGTGGGACAGCTTGGATCTATGGCTACACCTTC. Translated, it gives CASSGTAWIYGYTF.